A selection of T cell receptor beta chains follows, all from one sample in a study of blood T cell repertoires in COVID-19. TCRdb's copy holds only in-frame clones and misses some; the assay was immunoSEQ multiplex PCR. The sample contains about 59,000 clones, roughly nine tenths of which appear only once. Source material: peripheral blood. The receptors were sampled from a human donor in a cohort sampled during active COVID-19. Both conserved end residues are part of each CDR3. Fields, in order: CDR3 protein, V gene, clone size, D gene, J gene. D genes are given only for firm matches. Some rows have no size entry. The others give once, few or many, or a class for an expanded clone.

CDR3 protein: CASSIQGGQPQHF; V gene: TRBV19; clone size: NA; D gene: NA; J gene: TRBJ1-5
CDR3 protein: CASSQETGAGGQYF; V gene: TRBV4-1; clone size: once; D gene: TRBD1; J gene: TRBJ2-7
CDR3 protein: CASRDGLFSYEQYF; V gene: TRBV4-1; clone size: few; D gene: NA; J gene: TRBJ2-7
CDR3 protein: CASLGLSYTEAFF; V gene: TRBV18; clone size: NA; D gene: NA; J gene: TRBJ1-1
CDR3 protein: CASSLLGGGADEQYF; V gene: TRBV5-4; clone size: NA; D gene: TRBD2; J gene: TRBJ2-7
CDR3 protein: CASSVTGSADTQYF; V gene: TRBV19; clone size: NA; D gene: NA; J gene: TRBJ2-3
CDR3 protein: CATAPGLAHVGELFF; V gene: TRBV6-6; clone size: NA; D gene: TRBD2; J gene: TRBJ2-2
CDR3 protein: CASSPTSGGSYEQYF; V gene: TRBV7-3; clone size: NA; D gene: TRBD2; J gene: TRBJ2-7
CDR3 protein: CSVRTGATQETQYF; V gene: TRBV29-1; clone size: NA; D gene: TRBD1; J gene: TRBJ2-5
CDR3 protein: CASSPGTEQETQYF; V gene: TRBV5-4; clone size: NA; D gene: TRBD1; J gene: TRBJ2-5
CDR3 protein: CASSPAGGNEQFF; V gene: TRBV18; clone size: NA; D gene: TRBD2; J gene: TRBJ2-1
CDR3 protein: CASSETGYTGELFF; V gene: TRBV11-1; clone size: NA; D gene: NA; J gene: TRBJ2-2
CDR3 protein: CASSVGTDFFTDTQYF; V gene: TRBV5-1; clone size: NA; D gene: TRBD1; J gene: TRBJ2-3
CDR3 protein: CASSRVRGTGPYEQYF; V gene: TRBV11-1; clone size: NA; D gene: NA; J gene: TRBJ2-7
CDR3 protein: CASSKGQATGELFF; V gene: TRBV5-8; clone size: NA; D gene: TRBD1; J gene: TRBJ2-2
CDR3 protein: CASSERGWDGYTF; V gene: TRBV10-2; clone size: NA; D gene: NA; J gene: TRBJ1-2
CDR3 protein: CASSPQGGTEAFF; V gene: TRBV7-9; clone size: NA; D gene: TRBD1; J gene: TRBJ1-1
CDR3 protein: CASVGGLAGELFF; V gene: TRBV2; clone size: NA; D gene: TRBD1; J gene: TRBJ2-2
CDR3 protein: CSASSGRGQPQHF; V gene: TRBV20-1; clone size: NA; D gene: NA; J gene: TRBJ1-5
CDR3 protein: CASSQTSGRYNEQFF; V gene: TRBV6-6; clone size: NA; D gene: TRBD2; J gene: TRBJ2-1
CDR3 protein: CASSATGSLNTIYF; V gene: TRBV9; clone size: NA; D gene: TRBD1; J gene: TRBJ1-3
CDR3 protein: CASSGSRDRGGNTIYF; V gene: TRBV9; clone size: NA; D gene: TRBD1; J gene: TRBJ1-3
CDR3 protein: CASSGGLAGGQDTQYF; V gene: TRBV6-2/TRBV6-3; clone size: few; D gene: TRBD2; J gene: TRBJ2-3
CDR3 protein: CASNRDNQPQHF; V gene: TRBV7-4; clone size: NA; D gene: NA; J gene: TRBJ1-5
CDR3 protein: CASTKDNNSPLHF; V gene: TRBV5-1; clone size: NA; D gene: NA; J gene: TRBJ1-6
CDR3 protein: CSTRWGGEQFF; V gene: TRBV20-1; clone size: NA; D gene: NA; J gene: TRBJ2-1
CDR3 protein: CASRTGGLKNIQYF; V gene: TRBV6-5; clone size: NA; D gene: TRBD1; J gene: TRBJ2-4
CDR3 protein: CASSTRDTSPYEQYF; V gene: TRBV6-5; clone size: NA; D gene: NA; J gene: TRBJ2-7
CDR3 protein: CASSLRPGGSYNEQFF; V gene: TRBV7-6; clone size: NA; D gene: NA; J gene: TRBJ2-1
CDR3 protein: CASSVGTSGGTDTQYF; V gene: TRBV9; clone size: NA; D gene: TRBD2; J gene: TRBJ2-3
CDR3 protein: CASSYDRRASGAYPLNEQFF; V gene: TRBV6-2/TRBV6-3; clone size: NA; D gene: TRBD2; J gene: TRBJ2-1
CDR3 protein: CASSDLAGGQGEQFF; V gene: TRBV5-1; clone size: NA; D gene: TRBD2; J gene: TRBJ2-1
CDR3 protein: CASSQAPGGNQPQHF; V gene: TRBV3-1/TRBV3-2; clone size: NA; D gene: NA; J gene: TRBJ1-5
CDR3 protein: CSQSKHKTHQQPQHF; V gene: TRBV29-1; clone size: NA; D gene: NA; J gene: TRBJ1-5
CDR3 protein: CASSYPARGYEQYF; V gene: TRBV6-2/TRBV6-3; clone size: NA; D gene: NA; J gene: TRBJ2-7
CDR3 protein: CASSYEESVEAFF; V gene: TRBV6-5; clone size: NA; D gene: NA; J gene: TRBJ1-1
CDR3 protein: CASSLTASNQPQHF; V gene: TRBV5-6; clone size: few; D gene: NA; J gene: TRBJ1-5
CDR3 protein: CAWEMGLAVAHEQFF; V gene: TRBV30; clone size: NA; D gene: TRBD2; J gene: TRBJ2-1
CDR3 protein: CASSSNPGQDLVETQYF; V gene: TRBV7-2; clone size: NA; D gene: TRBD1; J gene: TRBJ2-5
CDR3 protein: CASNGRREEAGAYTDTQYF; V gene: TRBV2; clone size: NA; D gene: TRBD2; J gene: TRBJ2-3
CDR3 protein: CASSPGLAGRETQYF; V gene: TRBV5-4; clone size: NA; D gene: TRBD2; J gene: TRBJ2-5
CDR3 protein: CASRAGTGHEQYF; V gene: TRBV5-1; clone size: NA; D gene: TRBD1; J gene: TRBJ2-7
CDR3 protein: CASSGTGGAWFGYTF; V gene: TRBV25-1; clone size: once; D gene: TRBD1; J gene: TRBJ1-2
CDR3 protein: CASSRQGLGNQPQHF; V gene: TRBV6-5; clone size: NA; D gene: TRBD1; J gene: TRBJ1-5
CDR3 protein: CARSPTAGASYEQYF; V gene: TRBV5-3; clone size: once; D gene: TRBD2; J gene: TRBJ2-7
CDR3 protein: CASSYSGGGVAGELFF; V gene: TRBV6-6; clone size: NA; D gene: NA; J gene: TRBJ2-2
CDR3 protein: CASSIGTGASPEKLFF; V gene: TRBV19; clone size: NA; D gene: TRBD1; J gene: TRBJ1-4
CDR3 protein: CAGGYGDEQFF; V gene: TRBV6-6; clone size: once; D gene: NA; J gene: TRBJ2-1
CDR3 protein: CASRLDSHEGYTF; V gene: TRBV5-1; clone size: NA; D gene: NA; J gene: TRBJ1-2
CDR3 protein: CAISETGTGMSGYTF; V gene: TRBV10-3; clone size: NA; D gene: TRBD1; J gene: TRBJ1-2
CDR3 protein: CASLGHPNEGQETQYF; V gene: TRBV19; clone size: NA; D gene: NA; J gene: TRBJ2-5
CDR3 protein: CASSLGLAGGLAKNIQYF; V gene: TRBV7-7; clone size: NA; D gene: TRBD2; J gene: TRBJ2-4
CDR3 protein: CAWDGQGVGEQYF; V gene: TRBV30; clone size: NA; D gene: TRBD1; J gene: TRBJ2-7
CDR3 protein: CSVARGGSTDTQYF; V gene: TRBV29-1; clone size: NA; D gene: NA; J gene: TRBJ2-3
CDR3 protein: CASSVASQVYGYTF; V gene: TRBV9; clone size: NA; D gene: NA; J gene: TRBJ1-2
CDR3 protein: CASSLFLGTGGVETQYF; V gene: TRBV27; clone size: NA; D gene: TRBD1; J gene: TRBJ2-5
CDR3 protein: CASSYKIGTATEAFF; V gene: TRBV7-2; clone size: NA; D gene: TRBD1; J gene: TRBJ1-1
CDR3 protein: CASSLYGGVGETQYF; V gene: TRBV7-6; clone size: NA; D gene: NA; J gene: TRBJ2-5
CDR3 protein: CASSVDSYEQYF; V gene: TRBV12-3/TRBV12-4; clone size: NA; D gene: NA; J gene: TRBJ2-7
CDR3 protein: CASSLSLAGGTDTQYF; V gene: TRBV11-3; clone size: NA; D gene: TRBD2; J gene: TRBJ2-3